The 7 T cell receptor beta chains in this list originate from one sample, sequenced in a study of blood T cell repertoires in COVID-19. The assay was immunoSEQ multiplex PCR, and TCRdb's table has in-frame clones only and misses some. Among fewer than 85,000 clones listed, approximately 89% were seen once. Sample: peripheral blood. These receptors came from a man aged 50-60 years with active COVID-19.

The rearrangement links TRBV28 to TRBJ1-2; TRBD1 agrees at 7 bases. V was clipped by 5 bases and J by 8 bases; unmatched bases: 8. CDR3 length: 13 residues. Germline V gene sequence: CDR1 MDHEN, CDR2 SYDVKM. This CDR3 reads CASSDQGERGYTF. Here the CDR3 DNA reads TGTGCCAGCAGTGATCAGGGGGAGAGGGGCTACACCTTC.

Turning to this clone: The final CDR3 position lacks the conserved phenylalanine or tryptophan, pointing to a likely read error. V usage is TRBV7-3 and J usage is TRBJ2-7, with 7 positions matching TRBD1. Looked up from germline, CDR1 is SGHTA and CDR2 is FQGTGA. The CDR3 extends over 15 amino acids. Trimming took 1 base from V and 4 from J; bases not matched to a gene: 7. CDR3 in amino acids: CASSLRGGAGYEQYL. The CDR3 DNA sequence: TGTGCCAGCAGCTTAAGAGGGGGCGCAGGATACGAGCAGTACCTC.

Details on this clone: The sample holds other DNA sequences that translate to the same CDR3. The chain carries TRBV18 and TRBJ1-1, with D unclear. CDR1 is KGHSH and CDR2 is LQKENI in the germline V gene. V was cut by 2 bases and J by 1 base, with 5 bases left in between. This CDR3 has 13 residues. The CDR3 sequence: CASSPGQNTEAFF. The CDR3 DNA sequence: TGTGCCAGCTCACCAGGGCAGAACACTGAAGCTTTCTTT. Based on the CDR3 plus reference TRBV18 and TRBJ1-1, the full variable domain is NAGVMQNPRHLVRRRGQEARLRCSPMKGHSHVYWYRQLPEEGLKFMVYLQKENIIDESGMPKERFSAEFPKEGPSILRIQQVVRGDSAAYFCASSPGQNTEAFFGQGTRLTVV.

This chain uses TRBV19 with TRBJ2-1; the D gene is possibly TRBD1 (5 bases). Germline values: CDR1 LNHDA, CDR2 SQIVND (reference sequence). This CDR3 has 14 amino acids. Trimming took off 7 bases at V and 0 bases at J, with 10 bases between the two ends. Written as DNA, the CDR3 is TGTGCCAGTATTAGGGGCGGCTCCTACAATGAGCAGTTCTTC. It specifies CASIRGGSYNEQFF. The full variable domain, in which reference TRBV19 and TRBJ2-1 provide the parts outside the CDR3, is DGGITQSPKYLFRKEGQNVTLSCEQNLNHDAMYWYRQDPGQGLRLIYYSQIVNDFQKGDIAEGYSVSREKKESFPLTVTSAQKNPTAFYLCASIRGGSYNEQFFGPGTRLTVL.

This clone was detected only once. The chain combines TRBV5-1 with TRBJ1-6; TRBD1 aligns across 7 bases. Germline assignment: CDR1 SGHRS and CDR2 YFSETQ. V lost 7 bases and J lost 7; bases outside the gene matches: 20. The CDR3 is 18 residues long. The CDR3 protein is CASRSLVTDRASNSPLHF. As DNA, the CDR3 is TGCGCCAGCCGCAGTCTAGTTACCGACAGGGCGTCCAATTCACCCCTCCACTTT.

The chain uses TRBV28 and TRBJ2-7, with 7 bases lining up with TRBD1. Unmatched junction bases numbered 7, after V lost 2 bases and J lost 3 bases. The CDR3 spans 15 residues. CDR1 MDHEN and CDR2 SYDVKM come from the germline V gene. The CDR3 here is CASSLKSGGSYEQYF. The CDR3 bases are TGTGCCAGCAGTTTAAAGTCAGGGGGTAGCTACGAGCAGTACTTC.

The V and J genes are TRBV6-2 or TRBV6-3 and TRBJ1-5; perhaps TRBD1 as D (5 bases). The CDR3 extends over 11 amino acids. Looked up from germline, CDR1 is MNHEY and CDR2 is SVGEGT. The germline V and J ends were trimmed by 5 bases and 6 bases, with 5 bases remaining between them. This CDR3 reads CASSQGQPQHF. CDR3 DNA: TGTGCCAGCAGTCAGGGTCAGCCCCAGCATTTT.